This T cell receptor beta chain was sequenced for a study of early T cells in non-severe SARS-CoV-2 infection (TCRdb year 2021). Some background on the complete study: Because TCR sequencing relied on bulk RNA taken from unsorted whole blood, pairing of alpha and beta chains was not possible.

Receptors were amplified or captured by 5' RACE. TCRdb shows the sequencer as NextSeq 500. In the TCR library protocol, unique molecular identifiers were attached to individual cDNA molecules to correct for PCR bias and sequencing error. TCR alpha and beta chains were both sequenced, and the abundances of alpha and beta sequences in each sample were closely correlated with each other. The authors processed their data as follows. Decombinator V4 was used to annotate TCR sequences for V gene, J gene and CDR3. TCRs were defined as expanded if a significant change between any two time points was detected under a Poisson model with p below 0.0001. Abundances of TCRs were expressed as counts per million after normalisation to the total number of TCRs sequenced in each sample. MAIT TCRs were defined by TRAV1-2 paired with TRAJ12, TRAJ20 or TRAJ33, and iNKT TCRs by TRAV10 paired with TRAJ18. VDJdb, accessed 1 November 2021, was searched for CMV, EBV and SARS-CoV-2 annotated TCRs, excluding TCRs annotated for multiple antigens. TCRdb handled the public reads itself, with Q25 trimming in fastp and clone calling in MiXCR, and kept productive beta chains. Every CDR3 protein is listed once, alongside the most common genes and DNA of its rows. In this record, the V and J calls reflect TCRdb's handling and not the investigators' own analysis. Present in this sample are 55,000 to 75,000 distinct CDR3 sequences, roughly a tenth of which were seen just once. Of the sample, 1.2% falls within the top ten clones.

Set within a cohort of healthcare workers in London, UK, this nested case-control study involved weekly PCR testing of nasopharyngeal swabs along with blood sampling. Between 23 and 31 March 2020, the week of the UK lockdown, healthcare workers were enrolled and then followed up weekly for as long as 16 weeks. With regard to this clonotype: Its antigen is still unknown. Base qualities are not recorded, but no much larger clone differs from it by a single base.

Points the paper makes about the study in general: VDJdb matching was skewed toward anti-spike CD8 responses and likely underestimated virus-specific expansions by missing private and CD4 specificities.

Trimming at the junction amounts to 6 bases on V and 5 bases on J, and the germline ends lie 12 bases apart. The CDR3 has 13 amino acids, counting the end cysteine and phenylalanine. Just CDR3 DNA is preserved here, 39 bases in frame from base 1. Sequencing input: whole blood. The source of this sequence is an adult who was a healthcare worker with PCR-confirmed SARS-CoV-2 infection or an uninfected control (not recorded which). The V and J segments used are TRBV23-1 and TRBJ2-3, with an unclear D gene assignment. TRBV23-1 is flagged as an ORF with uncertain function. The base sequence is TGCGCCAGCAGGTTGGCCTACCGAGATACGCAGTATTTT. Its coded protein is CASRLAYRDTQYF.